The sequence of this T cell receptor (beta chain) was determined in a study of cytomegalovirus exposure and HLA in healthy donors (dated by TCRdb to about 2017). Study-level background: An earlier analysis of some 550 of the donors reported approximately 300 Gb of sequence data and approximately 110 million unique TCR beta sequences from roughly 180 million T cells. In addition to the first cohort of 650 to 800 subjects, a separate validation cohort of 120 different subjects was used. Class I and class II HLA loci were covered by the typing at four-digit resolution. Of the roughly 410 genotyped donors, 70% to 90% were placed in the genetic ancestry cluster associated with self-reported Caucasian donors. The study aimed to test whether cataloging public T cell receptors could reveal signatures of past pathogen exposure. High-throughput TCR immunosequencing, statistical association of individual TCRs with disease status, and machine learning were combined to predict cytomegalovirus infection status. To decide whether each TCR beta V gene segment behaved as functional or pseudogenic, an earlier analysis of some 600 of the donors relied on high-throughput TCR beta sequencing. In the later analysis, no new phenotypic data were used to find candidate immune exposures; instead, reliance was placed on TCR beta sequences and their occurrence across donors. Typing coverage differed by locus: A, B, C, DRB1 and DQB1 were typed in roughly 629-630 donors, DQA1 in roughly 510, DPA1 in roughly 590, and DPB1 in 472. Donor age, sex, ethnicity and CMV serostatus were compiled together with the repertoire data. In a later genetic analysis, genome-wide SNP genotypes for about three fifths of the 666 donors were used, and that subset was treated as a discovery cohort. A later analysis re-analyzed previously published TCR beta repertoires from 600 to 850 donors and added high-resolution HLA genotyping to study TCR occurrence patterns. Every repertoire in the discovery cohort had been generated on one and the same sequencing platform. Because of strong linkage in the cohort, five DR-DQ haplotypes were treated as single units for association and clustering. On average, 235,054 unique TCR beta nucleotide sequences were sequenced per donor among roughly 430 genotyped donors of the cohort, with roughly 20% of those sequences being non-productive. An early release that covered some 640 HLA-typed donors contained 250 to 350 gigabases of sequencing data and roughly 84 million unique TCR sequences. The study used immunosequencing to profile the T cell repertoires of around 600 subjects and linked those repertoires to cytomegalovirus serostatus.

Note on this clone: Its cognate antigen has yet to be identified. Per-base qualities were not stored, and no clone one base away is much larger.

Libraries were constructed by the immunoSEQ multiplex PCR assay. A mixture of 60 forward primers for TCR Vbeta segments and 13 reverse primers for TCR Jbeta segments was used in the multiplex PCR. The CDR3 region of rearranged TCR beta genes was amplified from genomic DNA with a multiplex PCR assay. The Illumina HiSeq System was used to sequence the amplified TCR beta libraries as 87-base-pair reads. In the source study's methods: A later analysis counted tens of millions of unique TCR beta chains across the roughly 700 repertoires, and about 10 million of these chains were shared by at least two donors. A nearest-neighbor algorithm error-corrected the raw reads and collapsed the reads into unique sequences, merging closely related sequences to remove PCR and sequencing errors. Alignment of CDR3 sequences to IMGT reference sequences was used to assign V, D and J gene segments. For a sequence to be retained, a match of at least six nucleotides to both a V gene segment and a J gene segment was required. A rearrangement was called productive if the CDR3 had no stop codons and remained in frame with V and J, and every other rearrangement was called non-productive. Following IMGT convention, CDR3 was defined as the stretch from the second conserved V-encoded cysteine up to the conserved J-encoded phenylalanine. In an earlier analysis of 500 to 650 of the donors, sequences lacking an unambiguous match to a single V gene segment were excluded. In an earlier analysis of approximately 590 of the donors, V segments were called functional above 56.7% productive rearrangements and were called segregating when the between-donor standard deviation exceeded 5%. To diagnose cytomegalovirus status from the catalog of TCR beta chain sequences, a statistical classification framework was built. In a later analysis, TCR nucleotide sequences were compared against IMGT/GENE-DB human TR gene sequences so that V and J genes could be assigned. The TCRdist pipeline was used in a later analysis to assign CDR3 sequences and most-parsimonious VDJ recombination scenarios. In a later analysis, each TCR beta chain was defined by its CDR3 amino acid sequence together with its V-gene family, and reads without a unique V-gene family were excluded. In a later analysis, 450 to 600 highly shared, low-generation-probability nucleotide sequences were removed to address suspected cross-contamination and a sequencing artifact. In a later analysis, a clonal expansion index for each public chain was calculated from normalized within-repertoire ranks of inferred template counts. A later analysis computed generation probabilities with a VDJ recombination model fitted to out-of-frame rearrangements, and checked the results against IGoR. In a later analysis, TCR-TCR, TCR-HLA and TCR-CMV co-occurrence was scored with hypergeometric tests, and a repertoire-size bias correction was applied to TCR pairs. A later analysis estimated false discovery rates by permuting HLA or CMV assignments 20 times. In a later analysis, co-occurring TCRs were grouped using DBSCAN, with TCRdist sequence similarity added in when clustering inside HLA-allele-positive subsets. Repertoires with fewer than 30,000 or more than 120,000 public chains, plus five repertoires with anomalous nucleotide sharing, were excluded from co-occurrence clustering. Entries here come from immuneACCESS through TCRdb and include only in-frame sequences with V and J called. Some clones fail to appear in such tables; in the studies checked, an unresolved V gene covers under half of the shortfall, and the cause of the remainder is unknown. Clone size and the V and J calls come from that table; the DNA yielded D and trimming. This sample comprises 100,000 or so clones, about 70% of them detected only once. Together, the top ten hold 3.2% of the sample.

Based on the germline V gene (reference sequence), the CDR1 and CDR2 sequences are LNHDA and SQIVND. Trimming accounts for 6 bases at V and 1 base at J, while the number of junction bases matched to no gene is 10. The CDR3 covers 18 residues, taking in both the cysteine and the phenylalanine. Just CDR3 DNA is preserved here, 54 bases in frame from base 1. On the study overall, not on this receptor specifically: Compared with equally common non-associated chains, HLA-associated TCR beta chains in a later analysis were more clonally expanded and had lower generation probabilities. Linkage disequilibrium might explain the correlated functional status among segregating V segments, but an unknown experimental factor could not be excluded. At a false discovery rate of 0.05, a later analysis linked under 20,000 TCR beta sequences to specific HLA alleles. Presence/absence analyses assumed roughly uniform sequencing depth across donors, an assumption that may not hold. Because some donors lacked HLA typing at each locus, the association tests relied only on the typed subset. About 17 rarely observed V segments, including chromosome 9 orphons, were excluded from the earlier analysis of approximately 600 of the donors because counts were too low. This cohort had only TCR beta chains sequenced, and the lack of alpha or paired-chain data limited which features could be detected. When HLA alleles, especially DR and DQ, strongly co-occurred, TCR associations were difficult to assign to individual alleles. Most TCR sequences were seen in very few donors, while some public TCRs were found in many individuals. A further reported finding was that TCR beta sequences accurately predicted the HLA-A and HLA-B alleles for most subjects in the first cohort. Immune exposure information for the cohort was limited to CMV serostatus. Compared with the roughly 670-donor mean, donors in an Asian-associated ancestry cluster had fewer N-insertions in productive TCRs, according to a later genetic analysis. A cluster of highly shared sequence variants was judged likely to represent a technical artifact of the sequencing pipeline. The study gave a list of 150 to 200 TCR beta chains associated with cytomegalovirus. Broadly in line with IMGT annotations, most TCR beta V segments showed up in productive rearrangements about 90% or about 30% of the time in an earlier analysis of several hundred of the donors. In a later analysis, several top co-occurrence clusters were reported to appear linked to parvovirus B19, influenza, CMV and Epstein-Barr virus. In vitro tests confirmed that a few of the cytomegalovirus-associated TCR beta chains recognize cytomegalovirus antigens. In a later analysis, the rate of TCR association differed among HLA loci, with DRB1 alleles having the most associated TCRs and HLA-C alleles having the fewest. An association between a missense DCLRE1C variant and V-gene and J-gene trimming of TCR beta chains was found in a later genetic analysis and replicated in an independent cohort. Cytomegalovirus status was reported to be diagnosed by the classifier with high specificity and sensitivity in both the original and validation cohorts. Most CMV-associated TCR beta chains appeared to be HLA-restricted in a later analysis, and the HLA associations seemed to be driven largely by CMV exposure. Some IMGT-functional V segments, including TRBV6-2 and TRBV6-3, could not be distinguished by the 87-base-pair reads and were therefore excluded. According to the authors, the approach could potentially be generalized to other disease states and immunological phenotypes.

The cohort consisted of hundreds of healthy bone marrow donors. All cohort members were sampled while nominally healthy, although unrecorded immune exposures were likely present. The donor tested CMV seronegative, placing the donor among the 350 to 400 seronegative members of the cohort. Each donor provided a peripheral blood sample, and peripheral blood mononuclear cells were used for TCR beta sequencing. The Qiagen DNeasy Blood Extraction Kit was used to extract genomic DNA from the blood cell samples. The sample comprised PBMCs. This clonotype was obtained from a man between 25 and 39 years old in good health and CMV-seronegative. The chain is made from TRBV19 and TRBJ2-6; 9 bases in the middle match TRBD2. Read as DNA, the sequence is TGTGCCAGTAGCTTTAGCGGGAGAGAAGCGTCTGGGGCCAACGTCCTGACTTTC. This encodes CASSFSGREASGANVLTF.